The 8 T cell receptor beta chains reported below all come from one sample, sequenced in a study of cytomegalovirus exposure and HLA in healthy donors. Some clones are missing from TCRdb's copy, which holds only in-frame ones; the method was immunoSEQ multiplex PCR. In the table there are more than 95,000 clones, 94% of which are singletons. The source material was PBMCs. Receptors originate from a woman aged 18-29 years in good health and CMV-seronegative.

The V and J genes are TRBV7-2 and TRBJ2-7; D may be TRBD1 (6 bases). Germline V gives CDR1 SGHTA, CDR2 FQGNSA. Trimming removed 0 bases at V and 5 bases at J, with 8 bases between. The CDR3 has 13 residues. CDR3 sequence (DNA): TGTGCCAGCAGCTTAGCGTACAGGGACGAGCAGTACTTC. It encodes CASSLAYRDEQYF.

The rearrangement links TRBV6-5 to TRBJ2-7; 7 nucleotides agree with TRBD1. With 6 bases clipped from V and 4 bases from J, the junction kept 12 bases outside the gene matches. Per the germline V gene, CDR1 is MNHEY and CDR2 is SVGAGI. The CDR3 sequence is 15 residues long. The CDR3 nucleotides read TGTGCCAGCAGAGAACGACGGGACAGCCAGTACGAGCAGTACTTC. Its translation: CASRERRDSQYEQYF.

This clone was seen once. CDR3 coding DNA: TGTGCCAGCGGGCTAGCGGGAGTATTAGATACGCAGTATTTT. Amino acids: CASGLAGVLDTQYF. The rearrangement links TRBV6-1 to TRBJ2-3; 10 bases match TRBD2. The CDR3 runs 14 residues. The V and J ends lost 8 bases and 5 bases, in that order; junction bases with no gene match: 7. The germline CDR1 and CDR2 sequences are MNHNS and SASEGT.

This clone was recorded once. This sequence joins TRBV5-6 and TRBJ2-7; 7 nucleotides match TRBD1. Germline V gene sequence: CDR1 SGHDT, CDR2 YYEEEE. The CDR3 contains 15 residues. J lost 7 bases, V lost 0 bases, and 10 bases had no gene match. CDR3 bases: TGTGCCAGCAGCTTGGCCCCGACAGGGTCGGGTGAGCAGTACTTC. It codes for CASSLAPTGSGEQYF.

The V and J genes are TRBV12-5 and TRBJ1-2, with a possible D match to TRBD1 (5 bases). The CDR3 spans 14 residues. Trimming took off 0 bases at V and 8 bases at J, with 13 bases between the two ends. CDR1 and CDR2 (germline): LGHNT, FRNRAP. DNA for the CDR3: TGTGCTAGTGGTTTGGTACCGGGGGGATACGGCTACACCTTC. Its protein is CASGLVPGGYGYTF. Based on the CDR3 plus reference TRBV12-5 and TRBJ1-2, the full variable domain is DARVTQTPRHKVTEMGQEVTMRCQPILGHNTVFWYRQTMMQGLELLAYFRNRAPLDDSGMPKDRFSAEMPDATLATLKIQPSEPRDSAVYFCASGLVPGGYGYTFGSGTRLTVV.

The chain links TRBV12-5 to TRBJ1-5; D remains unclear. The V gene's germline CDR1 is LGHNT and CDR2 FRNRAP. This CDR3 has 14 amino acids. Trimming took 6 bases from V and 3 from J, leaving 12 bases between them. CDR3 coding DNA: TGTGCTAGTGGCCTCCGCCAGTTCAATCAGCCCCAGCATTTT. Protein: CASGLRQFNQPQHF.

This chain links TRBV2 with TRBJ1-6, with 7 bases matching TRBD1. The CDR3 totals 14 residues. CDR1 is SNHLY, CDR2 FYNNEI, per germline. Trimming took 6 bases from V and 4 from J; bases not matched to a gene: 3. The CDR3 DNA is TGTGCCAGCAGCGGGACAGAATATAATTCACCCCTCCACTTT. It translates to CASSGTEYNSPLHF.

This clone was observed a single time. V gene TRBV7-9 combines with J gene TRBJ1-5; the D is unclear. Germline lookup yields CDR1 SEHNR and CDR2 FQNEAQ (reference sequence). This CDR3 has 10 amino acids. Trimming cost V 9 bases and J 4 bases, with 4 bases left between them. This CDR3 reads CARINQPQHF. The CDR3 nucleotides are TGTGCCAGAATAAATCAGCCCCAGCATTTT.